A selection of T cell receptor beta chains follows, all from one sample in a study of T cell changes during pregnancy in multiple sclerosis. The repertoire was sequenced with immunoSEQ multiplex PCR; TCRdb's copy has only in-frame clones and lacks some. The sample includes tens of thousands of clones, 85% to 95% seen only once; the top ten take under 0.95%. The sample here was peripheral blood, taken in the first trimester of pregnancy. Every receptor here comes from a female donor with multiple sclerosis, enrolled in a pregnancy study. Each CDR3 is given with its conserved first and last residue. The D gene is left open where the match is weak. A row's size may be missing; if present it is once, few, many or a size class.

TRBV10-3	.	TRBJ1-2	.	TGTGCCATCAGTGCGGGTTATTTCGGCGAAGATGGCTACACCTTC	CAISAGYFGEDGYTF
TRBV7-3	.	TRBJ2-7	.	TGTGCCAGCAGCTTAGGACATGGCAGGGGTTACGAGCAGTACTTC	CASSLGHGRGYEQYF
TRBV21-1	.	TRBJ1-2	.	TGTGCCAGCAGCAACACACAGGGGAAGTATGGCTACACCTTC	CASSNTQGKYGYTF
TRBV9	.	TRBJ2-5	TRBD2	TGTGCCAGCAGCGTAGCGACTAGCGGGGGGAGCCAAGAGACCCAGTACTTC	CASSVATSGGSQETQYF
TRBV7-8	.	TRBJ1-4	.	TGTGCCAGCAGCCAGACAGCAACTAATGAAAAACTGTTTTTT	CASSQTATNEKLFF
TRBV27	.	TRBJ1-5	.	TGTGCCAGCAGTTCCAACAAGCAGCCCCAGCATTTT	CASSSNKQPQHF
TRBV5-5	.	TRBJ1-1	TRBD1	TGTGCCAGCAGCTCGGACAGGGACAGGACTGAAGCTTTCTTT	CASSSDRDRTEAFF
TRBV27	.	TRBJ1-3	.	TGTGCCAGCAGTCCCCCGGAGAGGCGGCCCACCTCTGGAAACACCATATATTTT	CASSPPERRPTSGNTIYF
TRBV6-5	.	TRBJ2-7	TRBD1	TGTGCCAGCCGCTCCTCCGGGACAGGGTCCTACGAGCAGTACTTC	CASRSSGTGSYEQYF
TRBV30	.	TRBJ1-3	.	TGTGCCGCATTTAGGGGACTGCTCTCTGGAAACACCATATATTTT	CAAFRGLLSGNTIYF
TRBV4-2	.	TRBJ1-3	.	TGTGCCAGCAGCCAAGACCAGGTCCTTTCTGGAAACACCATATATTTT	CASSQDQVLSGNTIYF
TRBV30	.	TRBJ1-2	TRBD1	TGTGCCTGGAGCCTTACAGGGGGCGGACGACTCCCCTATGGCTACACCTTC	CAWSLTGGGRLPYGYTF
TRBV6-5	.	TRBJ1-3	.	TGTGCCAGCAGTTACACATCGGCGGGAGTGAGATATTTT	CASSYTSAGVRYF
TRBV6-6	.	TRBJ2-7	.	TGTGCCAGCAGTAGACAGGCCGACAAGCAGTACTTC	CASSRQADKQYF
TRBV27	.	TRBJ2-7	TRBD1	TGTGCCAGCAGTTTAACCGGGACAGGGTACGAGCAGTACTTC	CASSLTGTGYEQYF
TRBV13	.	TRBJ2-3	.	TGTGCCAGCAGCGGGGAGGTCCACGGCACAGATACGCAGTATTTT	CASSGEVHGTDTQYF
TRBV19	.	TRBJ1-2	.	TGTGCCAGTAGCCGACGGAACAGGGACGACTATGGCTACACCTTC	CASSRRNRDDYGYTF
TRBV5-4	.	TRBJ1-1	TRBD1	TGTGCCAGCAGCAGGGACAGGGGCATGTCTCGTACTGAAGCTTTCTTT	CASSRDRGMSRTEAFF
TRBV5-1	.	TRBJ2-1	TRBD2	TGCGCCAGCAGCGGGAAAAGCGGGGATTCCTACAATGAGCAGTTCTTC	CASSGKSGDSYNEQFF
TRBV7-2	.	TRBJ1-6	.	TGTGCCAGCAGCCTAGGCTCAGGGATGGTGAATTCACCCCTCCACTTT	CASSLGSGMVNSPLHF
TRBV19	.	TRBJ1-5	.	TGTGCCAGTAGTATAGAACATAATCAGCCCCAGCATTTT	CASSIEHNQPQHF
TRBV18	.	TRBJ1-2	.	TGTGCCAGCTCACGGGACAAGAACTATGGCTACACCTTC	CASSRDKNYGYTF
TRBV29-1	.	TRBJ2-7	.	TGCAGCGTTGCTCAGGTACGCTACGAGCAGTACTTC	CSVAQVRYEQYF
TRBV7-3	.	TRBJ1-2	TRBD1	TGTGCCAGCAGCCGGGGACAGGTCTATGGCTACACCTTC	CASSRGQVYGYTF
TRBV5-3	.	TRBJ2-5	TRBD2	TGTGCCAGAAGCCGACTAGCGAGGGTGGTACGAGAGACCCAGTACTTC	CARSRLARVVRETQYF
TRBV7-8	.	TRBJ2-3	TRBD1	TGTGCCAGCAGCTTAGACACGGGACAGGGTCCAGATACGCAGTATTTT	CASSLDTGQGPDTQYF
TRBV7-2	.	TRBJ1-2	.	TGTGCCAGCACCCTAGGACAGCCGACCTATGGCTACACCTTC	CASTLGQPTYGYTF
TRBV23-1	few	TRBJ1-5	.	TGCGCCAGCAGTTCCGAGGTAGGGGTAGGGGGCAATCAGCCCCAGCATTTT	CASSSEVGVGGNQPQHF
TRBV2	.	TRBJ1-2	.	TGTGCCAGCAGTGAAAGAGGAGGGGCCCTAGCTAACTATGGCTACACCTTC	CASSERGGALANYGYTF
TRBV19	once	TRBJ1-6	TRBD1	TGTGCCAGCTCTTGGACAGGGGGCAATTCACCCCTCCACTTT	CASSWTGGNSPLHF
TRBV19	.	TRBJ1-5	.	TGTGCCAGTAGTTCAGGAGGGGTAAGGCAGCCCCAGCATTTT	CASSSGGVRQPQHF
TRBV4-1	.	TRBJ2-2	TRBD1	TGCGCCAGCAGCCAGAGAGGGGGCGCGAACACCGGGGAGCTGTTTTTT	CASSQRGGANTGELFF
TRBV7-2	.	TRBJ2-5	.	TGTGCCAGCAGCCTGCTCGGCAGGGCGGAAGAGACCCAGTACTTC	CASSLLGRAEETQYF
TRBV4-3	.	TRBJ1-3	.	TGCGCCAGCAGCCAAGATCGGGGGACCTCTGGAAACACCATATATTTT	CASSQDRGTSGNTIYF
TRBV7-6	.	TRBJ2-3	.	TGTGCCAGCAGCTTTATCACAGATACGCAGTATTTT	CASSFITDTQYF
TRBV10-3	.	TRBJ1-2	.	TGTGCCATCAGTTCTGGACAACTCAACTATGGCTACACCTTC	CAISSGQLNYGYTF
TRBV7-9	.	TRBJ2-2	.	TGTGCCAGCAGCTTCGTCGGCACCGGGGAGCTGTTTTTT	CASSFVGTGELFF
TRBV30	.	TRBJ1-2	TRBD1	TGTGCCTGGAGCCCGACAGGGTTCGTCAACTATGGCTACACCTTC	CAWSPTGFVNYGYTF
TRBV4-3	.	TRBJ1-5	.	TGCGCCAGCAGCCAAGACCTCAGACTTAGCAATCAGCCCCAGCATTTT	CASSQDLRLSNQPQHF
TRBV7-2	.	TRBJ2-7	TRBD1	TGTGCCAGCAGCTCGCAAGGACAGGGGGTTACGGAGCAGTACTTC	CASSSQGQGVTEQYF